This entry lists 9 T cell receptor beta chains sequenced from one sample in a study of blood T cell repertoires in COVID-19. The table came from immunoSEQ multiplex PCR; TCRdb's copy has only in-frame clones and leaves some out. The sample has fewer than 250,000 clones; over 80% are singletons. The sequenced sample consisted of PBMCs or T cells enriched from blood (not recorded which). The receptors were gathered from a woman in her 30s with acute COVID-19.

The CDR3 DNA follows: TGTGCCAGCAGCAAGGACAGTTCTTTTTCCGGGGAGCTGTTTTTT. Translated: CASSKDSSFSGELFF. This chain uses TRBV21-1 with TRBJ2-2; TRBD1 reflects the table's D call only, with no check against the DNA. TRBV21-1 is marked as a pseudogene. The CDR3 spans 15 residues.

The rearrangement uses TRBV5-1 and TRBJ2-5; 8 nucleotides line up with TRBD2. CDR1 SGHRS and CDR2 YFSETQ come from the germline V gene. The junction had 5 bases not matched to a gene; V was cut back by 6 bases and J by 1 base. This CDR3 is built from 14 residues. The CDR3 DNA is TGCGCCAGCACCGGGGGGGGGCGCCAAGAGACCCAGTACTTC. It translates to CASTGGGRQETQYF.

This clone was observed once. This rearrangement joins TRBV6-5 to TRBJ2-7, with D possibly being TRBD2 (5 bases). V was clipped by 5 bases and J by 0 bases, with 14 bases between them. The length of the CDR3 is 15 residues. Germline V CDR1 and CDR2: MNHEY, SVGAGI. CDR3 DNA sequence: TGTGCCAGCAGTACCCCGTTTCGGGACTCCTACGAGCAGTACTTC. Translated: CASSTPFRDSYEQYF.

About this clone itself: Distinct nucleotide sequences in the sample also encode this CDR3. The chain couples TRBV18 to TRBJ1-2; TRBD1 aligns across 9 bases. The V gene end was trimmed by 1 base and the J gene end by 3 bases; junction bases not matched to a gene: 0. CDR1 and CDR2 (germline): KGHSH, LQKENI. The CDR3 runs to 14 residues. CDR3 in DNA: TGTGCCAGCTCACCACGGACAGGGGACTATGGCTACACCTTC. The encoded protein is CASSPRTGDYGYTF.

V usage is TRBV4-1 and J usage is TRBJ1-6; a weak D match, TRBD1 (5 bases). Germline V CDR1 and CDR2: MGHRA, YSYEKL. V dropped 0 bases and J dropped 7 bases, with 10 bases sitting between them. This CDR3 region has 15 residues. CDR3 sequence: CASSQDKGWNSPLHF. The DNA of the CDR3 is TGCGCCAGCAGCCAAGATAAGGGGTGGAATTCACCCCTCCACTTT.

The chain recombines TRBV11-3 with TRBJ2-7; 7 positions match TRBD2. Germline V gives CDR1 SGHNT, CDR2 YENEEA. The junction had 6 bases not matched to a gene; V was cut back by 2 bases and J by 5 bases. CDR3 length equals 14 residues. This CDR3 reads CASSLSGLVHEQYF. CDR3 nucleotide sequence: TGTGCCAGCAGCTTATCCGGACTAGTTCACGAGCAGTACTTC.

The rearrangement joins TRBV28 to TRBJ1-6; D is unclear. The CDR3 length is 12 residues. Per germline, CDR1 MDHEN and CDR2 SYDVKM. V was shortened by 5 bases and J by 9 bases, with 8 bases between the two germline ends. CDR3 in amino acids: CASSLTVSPLHF. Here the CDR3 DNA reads TGTGCCAGCAGTCTAACAGTTTCACCCCTCCACTTT.

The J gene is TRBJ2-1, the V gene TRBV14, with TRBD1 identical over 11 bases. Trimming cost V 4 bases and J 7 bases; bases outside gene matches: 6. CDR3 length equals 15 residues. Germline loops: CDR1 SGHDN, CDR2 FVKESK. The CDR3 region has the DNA TGTGCCAGCAGCCCACGGGACAGGGGGAGGAATGAGCAGTTCTTC. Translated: CASSPRDRGRNEQFF.

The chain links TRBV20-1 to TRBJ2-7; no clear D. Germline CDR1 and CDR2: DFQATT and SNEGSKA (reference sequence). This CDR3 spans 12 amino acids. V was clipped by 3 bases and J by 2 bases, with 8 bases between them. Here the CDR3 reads CSASYTTYEQYF. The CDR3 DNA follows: TGCAGTGCTAGTTACACGACCTACGAGCAGTACTTC.